A selection of T cell receptor beta chains follows, all from one sample in a study of cytomegalovirus exposure and HLA in healthy donors. Assay: immunoSEQ multiplex PCR; the TCRdb copy retains only in-frame clones and omits some. The table includes about 120,000 clones, approximately 83% detected once. Sequenced material: PBMCs. These receptors came from a woman aged 35 to 49 in good health and CMV-seropositive. CDR3s include the opening cysteine and the closing phenylalanine or tryptophan. A D gene is named only where the DNA matches it firmly. The listing skips clone size in some rows; elsewhere it reads once, few, many or a size class.

cdr3_nt	cdr3_aa	clone_size	v_call	j_call	d_call
TGTGCCAGCAGTCCCTCAGGAAGTGAAGCTTTCTTT	CASSPSGSEAFF	few	TRBV6-5	TRBJ1-1	-
TGTGCCAGCAGCTTACAAGGACTAGCGGGCACCTACAATGAGCAGTTCTTC	CASSLQGLAGTYNEQFF	-	TRBV5-6	TRBJ2-1	TRBD2
TGTGCCAGCAGTTTGGACTTACCGGGACAGGGGGAATACGAGCAGTACTTC	CASSLDLPGQGEYEQYF	-	TRBV27	TRBJ2-7	TRBD1
TGCAGCGTTGAGCCCACAGGGGATTTT	CSVEPTGDF	-	TRBV29-1	TRBJ1-1	TRBD1
TGTGCCAGCAGCTTAGAAGTCAGCGGGAGGACCACCTACGAGCAGTACTTC	CASSLEVSGRTTYEQYF	-	TRBV7-2	TRBJ2-7	TRBD2
TGTGCCAGCAGCCCCGGGACAGGTCAAGAGACCCAGTACTTC	CASSPGTGQETQYF	-	TRBV7-3	TRBJ2-5	TRBD1
TGTGCCAGCAGCTACGGGACTAGCGGGACTGGCACAGATACGCAGTATTTT	CASSYGTSGTGTDTQYF	-	TRBV13	TRBJ2-3	TRBD2
TGTGCCAGCCGGACAGACAATGAGCAGTTCTTC	CASRTDNEQFF	-	TRBV11-1	TRBJ2-1	-
TGTGCCTGGAGTGTACGCGGCGTAGGGGCCTTGAACACCGGGGAGCTGTTTTTT	CAWSVRGVGALNTGELFF	-	TRBV30	TRBJ2-2	-
TGTGCCAGCAGTGACCTCATCGTAAACAGGGGTTGGGGTGAAAAACTGTTTTTT	CASSDLIVNRGWGEKLFF	few	TRBV6-1	TRBJ1-4	TRBD1